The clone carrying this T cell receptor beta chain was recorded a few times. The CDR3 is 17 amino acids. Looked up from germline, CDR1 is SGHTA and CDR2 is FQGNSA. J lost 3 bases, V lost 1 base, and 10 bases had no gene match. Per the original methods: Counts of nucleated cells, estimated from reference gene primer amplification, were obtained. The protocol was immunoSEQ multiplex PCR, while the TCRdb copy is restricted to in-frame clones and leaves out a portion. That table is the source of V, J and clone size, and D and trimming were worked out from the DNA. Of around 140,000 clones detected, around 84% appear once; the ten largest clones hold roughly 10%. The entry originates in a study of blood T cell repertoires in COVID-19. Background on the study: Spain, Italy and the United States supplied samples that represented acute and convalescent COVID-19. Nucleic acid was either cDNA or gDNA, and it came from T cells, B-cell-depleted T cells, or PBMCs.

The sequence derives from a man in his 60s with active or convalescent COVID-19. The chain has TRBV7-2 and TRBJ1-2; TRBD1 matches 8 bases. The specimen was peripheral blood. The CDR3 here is CASSLDGTGHGDYGYTF. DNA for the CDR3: TGTGCCAGCAGCTTAGATGGGACAGGCCACGGGGACTATGGCTACACCTTC.